This T cell receptor beta chain was profiled in a study of blood T cell repertoires in COVID-19. Study context: From the United States, Italy and Spain came samples of acute and convalescent COVID-19.

Per the original methods: Amplification of reference gene primers provided the estimated nucleated cell counts. Only in-frame clones appear in the TCRdb table, and some are missing; sequencing was by immunoSEQ multiplex PCR. V and J calls and clone size come straight from that table; D and trimming were deduced from the DNA. Of about 270,000 clones detected, around nine tenths appear once; the ten largest clones hold 1.5% to 2%. This clone was recorded only once. Germline CDR1 is SGDLS and CDR2 is YYNGEE. Germline trimming cut 2 bases from V and 6 bases from J; bases unmatched to any gene: 5. There are 15 residues in the CDR3.

This chain links TRBV9 with TRBJ2-2; 9 bases align to TRBD1. Sequenced: peripheral blood. This receptor was taken from a woman aged 55-75 years who had recovered from COVID-19. CDR3 protein: CASSVGTGWAGELFF. DNA for the CDR3: TGTGCCAGCAGCGTTGGGACAGGGTGGGCCGGGGAGCTGTTTTTT.